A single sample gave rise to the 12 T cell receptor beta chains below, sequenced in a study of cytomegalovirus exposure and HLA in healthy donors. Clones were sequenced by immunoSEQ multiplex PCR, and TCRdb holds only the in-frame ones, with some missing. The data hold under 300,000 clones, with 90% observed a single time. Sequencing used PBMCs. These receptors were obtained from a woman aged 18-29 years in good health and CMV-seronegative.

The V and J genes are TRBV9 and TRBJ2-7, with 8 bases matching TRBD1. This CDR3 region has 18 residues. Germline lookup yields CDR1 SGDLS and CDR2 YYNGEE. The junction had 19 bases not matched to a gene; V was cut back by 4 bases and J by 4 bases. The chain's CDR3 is CASSSPSVSGTGVYEQYF. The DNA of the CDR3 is TGTGCCAGCAGCTCCCCGTCCGTCTCCGGGACAGGAGTTTACGAGCAGTACTTC.

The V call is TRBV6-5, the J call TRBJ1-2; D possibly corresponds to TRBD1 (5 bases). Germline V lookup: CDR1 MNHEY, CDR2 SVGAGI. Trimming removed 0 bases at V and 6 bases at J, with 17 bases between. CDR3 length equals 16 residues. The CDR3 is CASSYSGGNFLDGYTF. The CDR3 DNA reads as TGTGCCAGCAGTTACTCGGGGGGAAACTTCCTTGATGGCTACACCTTC.

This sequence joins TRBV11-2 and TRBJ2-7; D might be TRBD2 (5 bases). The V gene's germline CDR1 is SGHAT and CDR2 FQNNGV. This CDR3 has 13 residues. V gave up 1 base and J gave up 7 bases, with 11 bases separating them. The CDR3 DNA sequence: TGTGCCAGCAGCTTAGTATCCACGGGAGAGCAGTACGTC. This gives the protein CASSLVSTGEQYV.

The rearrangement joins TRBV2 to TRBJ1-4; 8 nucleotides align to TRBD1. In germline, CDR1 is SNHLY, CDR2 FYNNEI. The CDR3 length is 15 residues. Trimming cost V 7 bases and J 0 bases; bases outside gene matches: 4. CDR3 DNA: TGTGCCAGCACCGGACAGGGTGCAACTAATGAAAAACTGTTTTTT. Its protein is CASTGQGATNEKLFF.

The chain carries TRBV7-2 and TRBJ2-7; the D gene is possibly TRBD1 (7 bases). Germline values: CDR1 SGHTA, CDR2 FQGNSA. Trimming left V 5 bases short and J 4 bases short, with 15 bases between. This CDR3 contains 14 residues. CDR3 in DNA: TGTGCCAGCAGCCTCGGAGGGGGCAAGTACGAGCAGTACTTC. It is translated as CASSLGGGKYEQYF.

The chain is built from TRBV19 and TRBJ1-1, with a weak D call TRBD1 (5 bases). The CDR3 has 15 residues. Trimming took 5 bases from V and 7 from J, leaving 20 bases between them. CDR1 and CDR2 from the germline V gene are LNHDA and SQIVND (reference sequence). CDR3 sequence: CASSEWWGESVEAFF. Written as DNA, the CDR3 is TGTGCCAGTAGTGAATGGTGGGGGGAGTCTGTTGAAGCTTTCTTT.

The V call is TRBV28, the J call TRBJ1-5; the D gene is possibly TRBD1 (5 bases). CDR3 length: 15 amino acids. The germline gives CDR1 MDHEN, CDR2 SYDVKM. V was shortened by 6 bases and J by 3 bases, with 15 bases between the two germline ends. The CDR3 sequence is CASRVGGSSNQPQHF. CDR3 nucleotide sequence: TGTGCCAGCAGAGTTGGGGGGTCTTCCAATCAGCCCCAGCATTTT. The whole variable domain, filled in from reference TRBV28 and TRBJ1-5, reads DVKVTQSSRYLVKRTGEKVFLECVQDMDHENMFWYRQDPGLGLRLIYFSYDVKMKEKGDIPEGYSVSREKKERFSLILESASTNQTSMYLCASRVGGSSNQPQHFGDGTRLSIL.

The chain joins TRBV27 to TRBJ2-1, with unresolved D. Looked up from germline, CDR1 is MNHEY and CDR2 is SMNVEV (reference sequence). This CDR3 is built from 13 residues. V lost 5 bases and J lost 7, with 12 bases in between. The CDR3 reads CASSHDPQNEQFF. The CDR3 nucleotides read TGTGCCAGCAGTCACGATCCACAGAATGAGCAGTTCTTC.

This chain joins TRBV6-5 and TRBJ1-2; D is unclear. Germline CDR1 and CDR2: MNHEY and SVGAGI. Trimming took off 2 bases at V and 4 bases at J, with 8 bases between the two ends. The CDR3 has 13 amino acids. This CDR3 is CASSYEAFYGYTF. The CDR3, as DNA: TGTGCCAGCAGTTACGAGGCTTTCTATGGCTACACCTTC.

This CDR3 is CASSPVVAGRQPQHF. CDR3 DNA: TGTGCCAGCAGTCCAGTGGTGGCAGGGCGACAGCCCCAGCATTTT. The rearrangement links TRBV2 to TRBJ1-5; possible D gene TRBD1, 5 bases. V lost 5 bases and J 7 bases, leaving 18 bases between the germline ends. The V gene's germline CDR1 is SNHLY and CDR2 FYNNEI. The CDR3 spans 15 residues.

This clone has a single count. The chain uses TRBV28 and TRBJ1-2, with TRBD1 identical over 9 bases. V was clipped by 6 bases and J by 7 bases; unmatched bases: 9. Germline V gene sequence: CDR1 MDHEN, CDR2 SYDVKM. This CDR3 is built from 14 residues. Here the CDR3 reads CASRYRDRVFGYTF. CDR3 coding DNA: TGTGCCAGCAGGTACCGGGACAGGGTCTTTGGCTACACCTTC.

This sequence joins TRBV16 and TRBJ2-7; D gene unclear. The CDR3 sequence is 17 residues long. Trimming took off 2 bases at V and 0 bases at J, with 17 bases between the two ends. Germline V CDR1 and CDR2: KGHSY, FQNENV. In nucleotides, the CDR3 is TGTGCCAGCAGCCAAGGAACGGAGAATTGGAGCTCCTACGAGCAGTACGTC. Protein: CASSQGTENWSSYEQYV.